This T cell receptor (beta chain) was obtained from a study of beta chain features in type 1 diabetes. Findings of the study overall: Shortening of TCRB CDR3s, moderate but significant, appeared in all four CD4+ subsets of Type 1 diabetes patients. The analysis here could not establish whether HLA type shapes TCRB rearrangement.

Expressed TCRB transcripts got sequenced, as all isolated RNA was reverse transcribed. Regulatory, naive and central memory T cell samples averaged roughly 3.8 million reads. Sequenced by immunoSEQ multiplex PCR; TCRdb stores in-frame clones only, minus some. This sample yields about 360,000 clones, of which around 12% are seen a single time; around 0.0099% belongs to the top ten. CDR3 length: 13 amino acids. V lost 4 bases to trimming and J lost 2 bases, with 9 bases between them. Germline V CDR1 and CDR2: SQVTM, ANQGSEA. There was one heparinised blood draw per donor, averaging approximately 120 mL. Cell sorting via CD45RO/CCR7/CD25/CD127/CD95/CD27 was performed to obtain CD4+ naive, central memory, regulatory and stem cell-like memory cells. This clone was seen only a few times. Its antigen is still unknown.

Sequenced material: naive CD4+ T cells from blood. The chain recombines TRBV29-1 with TRBJ2-1, with D perhaps TRBD2 (6 bases). The source of this sequence is a woman under 30 with type 1 diabetes. DNA for the CDR3: TGCAGCGTTGGCGGGATGACCTACAATGAGCAGTTCTTC. Protein product: CSVGGMTYNEQFF.